Listed below are T cell receptor beta chains from one sample, sequenced in a study of blood T cell repertoires in COVID-19. Some clones are missing from TCRdb's copy, which holds only in-frame ones; the method was immunoSEQ multiplex PCR. The sample has a few hundred thousand clones, roughly 86% seen once. The sample was PBMCs or T cells enriched from blood (not recorded which). Receptor source: a man aged 25-45 years who had recovered from COVID-19. The CDR3 runs from the conserved cysteine through the conserved F or W. Fields, in order: J gene, D gene, V gene, clone size, CDR3 protein, CDR3 DNA. A D gene is named only where the DNA matches it firmly. Size tells how often a clone was seen (once, few, many) or the class of an expanded clone, and some rows leave it out.

>TRBJ2-7|TRBD1|TRBV13|.
CASSSGTVSYEQYF
TGTGCCAGTTCCTCTGGGACAGTCTCCTACGAGCAGTACTTC
>TRBJ1-4|.|TRBV5-1|.
CASSFGTQNEKLFF
TGCGCCAGCAGCTTTGGGACACAGAATGAAAAACTGTTTTTT
>TRBJ2-2|.|TRBV19|few
CASSTGWGTNTGELFF
TGTGCCAGTAGTACGGGGTGGGGAACGAACACCGGGGAGCTGTTTTTT
>TRBJ2-5|TRBD1|TRBV7-3|.
CASSPRDRRETQYF
TGTGCCAGCAGCCCCAGGGACAGACGAGAGACCCAGTACTTC
>TRBJ2-3|.|TRBV5-1|once
CASSSLREGTDTQYF
TGCGCCAGCAGCTCCTTGAGGGAGGGCACAGATACGCAGTATTTT
>TRBJ2-5|.|TRBV10-1|.
CASSGDNRETQYF
TGCGCCAGCAGTGGGGACAACCGAGAGACCCAGTACTTC
>TRBJ1-1|.|TRBV10-2|.
CASSEPPDALVDTEAFF
TGCGCCAGCAGTGAGCCCCCCGATGCACTGGTCGACACTGAAGCTTTCTTT
>TRBJ1-4|.|TRBV21-1|.
CASSPHPDRGEGITNEKLFF
TGTGCCAGCAGCCCTCACCCGGACAGGGGAGAGGGGATCACTAATGAAAAACTGTTTTTT
>TRBJ1-2|TRBD1|TRBV6-5|.
CASSYNAGGVYGYTF
TGTGCCAGCAGTTACAATGCAGGGGGCGTCTATGGCTACACCTTC
>TRBJ1-2|.|TRBV30|.
CASGRTESGYTF
TGTGCCTCCGGAAGGACAGAGAGTGGCTACACCTTC
>TRBJ1-1|TRBD1|TRBV27|few
CASSRIPGTGETEAFF
TGTGCCAGCAGTCGAATACCCGGGACAGGGGAGACTGAAGCTTTCTTT
>TRBJ2-1|.|TRBV25-1|.
CASSSGRVDNEQFF
TGTGCCAGCAGTTCCGGGAGAGTGGACAATGAGCAGTTCTTC
>TRBJ1-2|.|TRBV30|.
CAWRGIRRVGYGYTF
TGTGCCTGGAGAGGTATTAGGAGGGTCGGCTATGGCTACACCTTC
>TRBJ1-5|TRBD1|TRBV19|once
CASSMGQSNQPQHF
TGTGCCAGTAGTATGGGACAGAGCAATCAGCCCCAGCATTTT
>TRBJ2-3|TRBD1|TRBV5-5|.
CASSSGTGVLTDTQYF
TGTGCCAGCAGCTCCGGGACAGGAGTACTCACAGATACGCAGTATTTT
>TRBJ1-6|TRBD1|TRBV3-1/TRBV3-2|.
CASSQAPGTGASPLHF
TGTGCCAGCAGCCAAGCTCCCGGGACAGGGGCTTCACCCCTCCACTTT
>TRBJ2-2|.|TRBV7-7|.
CASSLAGWGTGELFF
TGTGCTAGCAGCTTGGCGGGCTGGGGTACCGGGGAGCTGTTTTTT
>TRBJ2-1|.|TRBV12-2|.
CASRLATCVDRGSNEQFF
TGTGCAAGTCGCTTAGCAACATGCGTCGACAGGGGGAGCAATGAGCAGTTCTTC
>TRBJ1-2|TRBD1|TRBV2|.
CASSDGTGWTNYGYTF
TGTGCCAGCAGTGATGGGACAGGGTGGACTAACTATGGCTACACCTTC
>TRBJ1-3|.|TRBV19|.
CASRTGSGNTIYF
TGTGCCAGTAGGACAGGCTCTGGAAACACCATATATTTT
>TRBJ1-3|TRBD1|TRBV4-2|.
CASSQEYRGPGNTIYF
TGTGCCAGCAGCCAAGAATACAGGGGGCCCGGAAACACCATATATTTT
>TRBJ2-5|TRBD1|TRBV27|.
CASSPGTGAFQETQYF
TGTGCCAGCAGTCCCGGGACAGGGGCTTTCCAAGAGACCCAGTACTTC
>TRBJ2-2|TRBD1|TRBV7-8|once
CASSLALGQGRDTGELFF
TGTGCCAGCAGCTTAGCCTTAGGACAGGGGAGAGACACCGGGGAGCTGTTTTTT
>TRBJ2-5|.|TRBV11-2|once
CASSLGPVQETQYF
TGTGCCAGCAGCTTGGGGCCGGTCCAAGAGACCCAGTACTTC
>TRBJ2-5|.|TRBV6-5|.
CASRKQGHQETQYF
TGTGCCAGCAGAAAACAGGGACACCAAGAGACCCAGTACTTC
>TRBJ1-2|TRBD1|TRBV2|.
CASSGQAAVGYTF
TGTGCCAGCAGCGGACAGGCAGCCGTTGGCTACACCTTC
>TRBJ1-1|TRBD1|TRBV7-9|.
CASSKGQTNTEAFF
TGTGCCAGCAGCAAGGGACAGACGAACACTGAAGCTTTCTTT
>TRBJ1-5|.|TRBV12-5|.
CASAMPSGGYSNQPQHF
TGTGCTAGTGCCATGCCTTCGGGGGGGTATAGCAATCAGCCCCAGCATTTT
>TRBJ2-6|.|TRBV2|once
CASSEQGSGANVLTF
TGTGCCAGCAGTGAACAGGGTTCAGGGGCCAACGTCCTGACTTTC
>TRBJ2-1|TRBD2|TRBV19|.
CASSMGLANYNEQFF
TGTGCCAGTAGTATGGGACTAGCAAATTACAATGAGCAGTTCTTC
>TRBJ1-5|.|TRBV18|.
CASSPSDSNQPQHF
TGTGCCAGCTCACCATCAGATAGCAATCAGCCCCAGCATTTT
>TRBJ2-1|TRBD2|TRBV3-1/TRBV3-2|.
CASSRPGPSGVLTNEQFF
TGTGCCAGCAGCCGCCCTGGGCCTAGCGGGGTTCTTACCAATGAGCAGTTCTTC
>TRBJ2-7|.|TRBV30|.
CAAAAMDEQYF
TGTGCCGCGGCGGCCATGGACGAGCAGTACTTC
>TRBJ2-1|TRBD2|TRBV7-8|once
CASNPTSPLQRGGNYNEQFF
TGTGCCAGCAACCCCACATCCCCTTTACAGCGGGGGGGAAACTACAATGAGCAGTTCTTC
>TRBJ1-4|.|TRBV4-1|.
CASSQGDSPNEKLFF
TGCGCCAGCAGCCAAGGAGACAGTCCTAATGAAAAACTGTTTTTT
>TRBJ2-7|.|TRBV12-3/TRBV12-4|.
CASSLTRGYEQYF
TGTGCCAGCAGTTTAACAAGGGGCTACGAGCAGTACTTC
>TRBJ1-5|.|TRBV19|.
CASTSPGDPRVGQPQHF
TGTGCCAGTACCAGTCCGGGGGACCCACGGGTCGGACAGCCCCAGCATTTT
>TRBJ2-2|TRBD2|TRBV9|.
CASTAGGLTGELFF
TGTGCATCCACGGCGGGAGGGCTCACCGGGGAGCTGTTTTTT
>TRBJ2-3|.|TRBV12-1|.
CASRPVAGGTDTQYF
.
>TRBJ2-7|TRBD1|TRBV6-5|.
CASTPGQEPYEQYF
TGTGCCAGCACCCCGGGACAGGAGCCCTACGAGCAGTACTTC
>TRBJ1-2|.|TRBV7-9|.
CASSLPGGFGYTF
TGTGCCAGCAGCTTACCGGGGGGTTTTGGCTACACCTTC
>TRBJ1-6|.|TRBV6-5|.
CASSPPGYNSPLHF
TGTGCCAGCAGCCCCCCAGGTTATAATTCACCCCTCCACTTT
>TRBJ1-5|.|TRBV27|.
CASSSFNQPQHF
TGTGCCAGCAGTTCGTTTAATCAGCCCCAGCATTTT
>TRBJ1-6|TRBD1|TRBV3-1/TRBV3-2|.
CASSGQAGDNSPLHF
TGTGCCAGCAGCGGACAGGCTGGGGATAATTCACCCCTCCACTTT
>TRBJ1-1|.|TRBV10-3|few
CAGKGSGDTEAFF
TGTGCCGGAAAGGGCTCGGGAGACACTGAAGCTTTCTTT
>TRBJ1-2|.|TRBV3-1/TRBV3-2|few
CASSQVETVYGYTF
TGTGCCAGCAGCCAAGTTGAGACAGTCTATGGCTACACCTTC
>TRBJ2-6|.|TRBV2|.
CASSGQGLLDGANVLTF
TGTGCCAGCAGTGGACAGGGACTTCTAGATGGGGCCAACGTCCTGACTTTC
>TRBJ2-7|.|TRBV12-3/TRBV12-4|.
CASSRELPYEQYF
TGTGCCAGCTCCCGGGAACTACCATACGAGCAGTACTTC
>TRBJ1-1|.|TRBV20-1|.
CSASREALNTEAFF
TGCAGTGCTAGTCGGGAGGCGTTGAACACTGAAGCTTTCTTT
>TRBJ1-4|.|TRBV20-1|.
CSASWAGDEKLFF
TGCAGTGCTAGTTGGGCGGGAGATGAAAAACTGTTTTTT
>TRBJ2-6|.|TRBV7-2|.
CASSLHRQAGANVLTF
TGTGCCAGCAGCTTACACAGACAAGCTGGGGCCAACGTCCTGACTTTC
>TRBJ1-2|.|TRBV5-1|.
CASSLDRNYGYTF
TGCGCCAGCAGCTTGGACAGAAACTATGGCTACACCTTC
>TRBJ1-2|TRBD1|TRBV6-6|once
CASSPVGTAPHGYTF
TGTGCCAGCAGTCCGGTCGGGACAGCCCCTCATGGCTACACCTTC
>TRBJ1-2|.|TRBV30|.
CAWSEQGTYGYTF
TGTGCCTGGAGTGAGCAGGGGACCTATGGCTACACCTTC
>TRBJ1-1|.|TRBV5-5|few
CASSAGWGTEAFF
TGTGCCAGCAGCGCGGGCTGGGGCACTGAAGCTTTCTTT
>TRBJ1-2|TRBD1|TRBV5-8|few
CASSLGPGGFDGYTF
TGTGCCAGCAGCTTGGGTCCAGGGGGCTTCGATGGCTACACCTTC